This T cell receptor beta chain was sequenced in a study of cytomegalovirus exposure and HLA in healthy donors. Researchers ran the PCR with 60 Vbeta and 13 Jbeta primers. Method: immunoSEQ multiplex PCR; TCRdb's copy keeps in-frame clones and lacks some. There are 150,000 to 200,000 clones in the sample; 70% to 90% occur only once, and 2% to 2.5% lies in the top ten. The CDR3 covers 15 residues. V lost 3 bases and J 4 bases, leaving 16 bases between the germline ends. Germline CDR1 is SGHVS and CDR2 is FNYEAQ. Study observations and caveats: Based on reports, TCR beta sequences accurately predicted HLA-A and HLA-B alleles for most subjects. Using a false discovery rate of 0.05, a later analysis showed that roughly 16,000 TCR beta sequences were associated with HLA alleles. The authors considered a cluster of highly shared sequence variants likely to be a sequencing artifact.

The donors, nominally healthy at sampling, likely had unrecorded immune exposures. A word on this clone: Its target is not known.

This sequence joins TRBV7-6 and TRBJ2-7, with D possibly matching TRBD2 (6 bases). The sequenced material came from PBMCs. The source is a man between 18 and 29 years old in good health and CMV-seropositive. CDR3: CASSLGSGLGYEQYF. In nucleotides, the CDR3 is TGTGCCAGCAGCTTGGGTTCGGGACTGGGGTACGAGCAGTACTTC.